This T cell receptor (beta chain) stems from a study of T cells in tumors after PD-1 blockade (dated by TCRdb to between 2017 and 2020). Concerning the study at large: Prior checkpoint blockade, systemic immunosuppressant use, and recent radiotherapy or other anti-cancer therapy within 4 weeks were grounds for patient exclusion. Patients received pembrolizumab 200 mg every 3 weeks or cemiplimab 350 mg every 2 weeks. Some patients also continued taking vismodegib 150 mg daily during anti-PD-1 treatment. On average, tumor samples had 26,066 TCR templates (range about 550-99,264) and several thousand unique clonotypes, around 20-fold deeper than single-cell TCR sequencing. Paired single-cell RNA and TCR sequencing was performed on site-matched tumors from BCC or SCC patients before and after anti-PD-1 therapy. RECIST version 1.1 was used to assess clinical response.

This specimen's time point label, per the study, means: first of two post-therapy site-matched biopsies approximately two months apart. Tumor biopsies were site-matched, taken from the same primary tumor before and after PD-1 blockade. For bulk TCRbeta sequencing, genomic DNA was extracted from tumor biopsies or peripheral blood, and input amounts ranged from roughly 600 ng to 6,500 ng. Leftover biopsy material went through bulk TCRbeta sequencing, with the goal of boosting sensitivity for rare clonotypes relative to single-cell TCR sequencing. All patients had histologically proven advanced or metastatic basal or squamous cell carcinoma and were poor candidates for surgical resection. The basal cell carcinoma cohort comprised roughly twelve patients, of whom several had bulk tumor TCR sequencing. Fresh biopsies were taken from the primary tumor site, and part of the biopsy material was kept in RNAlater for exome and bulk TCR sequencing.

Deep TCRbeta sequencing was performed with the immunoSEQ platform. In the authors' own workflow: For further analysis, only productive rearrangements were exported out of the immunoSEQ Analyzer. A two-sided binomial test with a Bonferroni-corrected P below 0.01 was used to call clones that significantly expanded or contracted between timepoints. T cell phenotypes were assigned to bulk TCRbeta clonotypes by matching the clonotypes to single-cell RNA+TCR-seq clones with the same TCRbeta sequence. Using bulk TCR sequencing data, clone enrichment in tumor was calculated by dividing a clone's tumor frequency by the same clone's PBMC frequency. GLIPH was used to group TCRs into specificity groups, clusters of distinct TCRs likely recognizing common antigens via shared CDR3 motifs. The source is immuneACCESS, and TCRdb retained only in-frame sequences with V and J called. Part of the clones is not carried over; for the studies checked, unresolved V genes explain less than half of this, and the remainder is unexplained. V and J calls and clone size are copied from that table; D and trimming were computed from the DNA. In all, the sample holds 2,500 or so clones, and about 71% of those were seen once. The top ten clones comprise roughly 15% of the sample.

Of note for this clone: Its antigen is currently not known. The record has no base qualities; no much larger clone is one base away.

V is clipped by 3 bases and J by 6 bases, and the sequence between their germline boundaries is 14 bases long. According to the germline V gene (reference sequence), CDR1 reads LNHDA and CDR2 reads SQIVND. Including the terminal cysteine and phenylalanine, the CDR3 comprises 15 residues. The kept DNA is CDR3 alone, 45 bases in frame from the first base. Paper-wide results and their limitations: Exhausted CD8+ clones expanded after therapy were found to be mostly novel clonotypes undetected pre-treatment, suggesting clonal replacement rather than reinvigoration of pre-existing clones. Around 39% of TCR clonotypes from the tumor were detected in blood, and certain novel exhausted tumor clones were present in blood collected before treatment, which suggests recruitment from the periphery. Clonal replacement appeared only between pre- and post-treatment samples, not between two pre-treatment samples, arguing against biopsy timing or location artifacts. The source of novel T cell clones was not identified, and lymphoid organs or rare unexpanded clones within the tumor or the tumor periphery could be included among the possible sources.

This sample comprised tumor tissue, obtained after anti-PD-1 treatment. In this chain, TRBV19 is recombined with TRBJ2-2, with no confidently assigned D gene. The TCR comes from a human donor with basal cell carcinoma. The DNA reads as follows: TGTGCCAGTAGTATCCCGGCGAGTGGTTCCGGGGAGCTGTTTTTT. Translated, this gives CASSIPASGSGELFF.